Listed below are T cell receptor beta chains from one sample, sequenced in a study of beta chain features in type 1 diabetes. Profiling relied on immunoSEQ multiplex PCR, and the TCRdb table lists in-frame clones only, not all of them. The sample records tens of thousands of clones, around 49% being singletons. The sample taken for sequencing was central memory CD4+ T cells from blood. The receptors derive from a man between 25 and 39 years old with type 1 diabetes. The CDR3 runs from the conserved cysteine through the conserved F or W. The order of the fields is V gene, J gene, CDR3 protein.

TRBV29-1	TRBJ2-1	CSVEEAGGAVEQFF
TRBV18	TRBJ2-1	CASSPPGTSGYNEQFF
TRBV6-5	TRBJ2-7	CASSYSRQGAGEQYF
TRBV2	TRBJ2-5	CASSLGLVGTQYF
TRBV2	TRBJ2-5	CASNRGQETQYF
TRBV18	TRBJ1-5	CASSRAANQPQHF
TRBV6-1	TRBJ2-3	CASRRERTLSDTQYF
TRBV7-9	TRBJ2-2	CASSPDSNTGELFF
TRBV18	TRBJ1-2	CASSIGQALDGYTF
TRBV5-1	TRBJ2-7	CASSGGLSLAGGSFISYEQYF
TRBV5-1	TRBJ1-1	CASSETTGNTEAFF
TRBV11-3	TRBJ1-6	CASSQGTGRNSPLHF